This T cell receptor (beta chain) was sequenced for a study of T cell responses to AZD1222 COVID-19 vaccine. Overall study findings and caveats: The study identified only 6 or 7 AZD1222 recipients as seropositive at baseline. It should be noted that donors were predominantly white British and more often female, and clonal diversity was possibly underestimated.

The germline gives CDR1 MDHEN, CDR2 SYDVKM. Trimming pared 1 base from V and 8 bases from J, leaving 17 bases between. The CDR3 loop spans 15 amino acids. On this clone itself: Its antigen is still unknown.

The table came from immunoSEQ multiplex PCR; TCRdb's copy has only in-frame clones and leaves some out. Here the sample spans around 150,000 clones, roughly 92% being singletons. This TCR was sampled from an adult in good health. The rearrangement joins TRBV28 to TRBJ1-2; tentatively, D is TRBD1 (6 bases). Specimen: peripheral blood, collected on day 0 of AZD1222 vaccination. CDR3 loop: CASSLFKRVRGGYTF. Here the CDR3 DNA reads TGTGCCAGCAGTTTATTTAAACGCGTCAGGGGAGGCTACACCTTC.